The clone carrying this T cell receptor (beta chain) was recorded at least ten times. Antigen specificity is unknown. The sample is drawn from a study of T cells in Graves' hyperthyroidism and ophthalmopathy. Trimming took 0 bases from V and 0 from J, leaving 4 bases between them. This CDR3 region has 14 residues. Germline V gene sequence: CDR1 LGHDT, CDR2 YNNKEL (reference sequence). Using RNA transcripts as the source, TCR beta CDR3 regions were amplified. In the first-round RT-PCR of the TCR CDR3, the HTBI primer set was used. One entry per CDR3 protein results from TCRdb running MiXCR on the multiplex PCR reads. The table has nearly 600,000 distinct CDR3 sequences, 13% to 15% seen once. Study-level results: Median prediction lead before ophthalmopathy onset was around 6.9 months with the model.

V and J are TRBV3-1 and TRBJ2-3; D is ambiguous. The receptor comes from a woman in her late teens or twenties with Graves' ophthalmopathy. Sequences were obtained from blood. In DNA, the CDR3 is TGTGCCAGCAGCCAAGATACTAGCACAGATACGCAGTATTTT. Its translation: CASSQDTSTDTQYF.